The rows below give T cell receptor beta chains drawn from one sample of a study of cytomegalovirus exposure and HLA in healthy donors. Libraries were prepared by immunoSEQ multiplex PCR; TCRdb keeps only in-frame clonotypes and omits some of them. This table holds over 25,000 clones, 62% found once. The sequenced sample consisted of PBMCs. These receptors came from a male donor in good health and CMV-seropositive. CDR3s include the opening cysteine and the closing phenylalanine or tryptophan. A D gene is named only where the DNA matches it firmly. Where a row states a size, it is once, few, many or the class of an expanded clone; other rows omit it.

abundance	d_gene	j_gene	v_gene	CDR3nt	CDR3aa
.	TRBD1	TRBJ1-1	TRBV4-2	TGTGCCAGCAGCCAAGACAGGGGGGACACTGAAGCTTTCTTT	CASSQDRGDTEAFF
.	TRBD2	TRBJ2-3	TRBV5-1	TGCGCCAGCAGCCCGCATTCAGCGGGAGGGAGAGGTGGCACAGATACGCAGTATTTT	CASSPHSAGGRGGTDTQYF
once	.	TRBJ1-1	TRBV9	TGTGCCAGCAGCGGGGTCGGAGGGTTGACTGAAGCTTTCTTT	CASSGVGGLTEAFF
.	TRBD1	TRBJ1-5	TRBV5-5	TGTGCCTTCCCCGAGGTACAGGGGCATCAGCCCCAGCATTTT	CAFPEVQGHQPQHF
few	TRBD2	TRBJ2-2	TRBV28	TGTGCCAGCAGTGGACTAGAGCCGAGTGGGGAGCTGTTTTTT	CASSGLEPSGELFF
.	TRBD2	TRBJ2-5	TRBV5-1	TGCGCCAGCGCTCCGGGACTAGCGACAGGGGACCAGTACTTC	CASAPGLATGDQYF
.	TRBD1	TRBJ2-2	TRBV6-4	TGTGCCAGCAGTTCCGGGACAGGGTACACCGGGGAGCTGTTTTTT	CASSSGTGYTGELFF
medium-sized	TRBD2	TRBJ2-7	TRBV7-3	TGTGCCAGCAGCTTAGGGACGGGCGGGAGTGATTCCTACGAGCAGTACTTC	CASSLGTGGSDSYEQYF
.	.	TRBJ1-1	TRBV4-1	TGCGCCAGCAGCCAAGATCTCCTCAGGCGAAGAACTGAAGCTTTCTTT	CASSQDLLRRRTEAFF
.	.	TRBJ2-7	TRBV6-5	TGTGCCAGCAGCAACTCTGCGGTTTACGAGCAGTACTTC	CASSNSAVYEQYF
.	.	TRBJ1-5	TRBV7-9	TGTGCCAGCAGCTTAGGACGCGGGTATAGCAATCAGCCCCAGCATTTT	CASSLGRGYSNQPQHF
.	.	TRBJ1-5	TRBV7-2	TGTGCCAGCAGCTTAGTGCAGGGCAATCAGCCCCAGCATTTT	CASSLVQGNQPQHF
.	.	TRBJ2-6	TRBV9	TGTGCCAGCAGCCCCATGACGGGCGTCCTGACTTTC	CASSPMTGVLTF
.	TRBD2	TRBJ2-1	TRBV15	TGTGCCACCAGCAGAGGCCTCAGCGGGGCCTACAATGAGCAGTTCTTC	CATSRGLSGAYNEQFF
.	.	TRBJ1-5	TRBV2	TGTGCCAGCAGTGACCAGGGCAGGGCACAGCCCCAGCATTTT	CASSDQGRAQPQHF
.	TRBD2	TRBJ2-2	TRBV5-4	TGTGCCAGCAGCTTGGGGCGGGGGGTTAACACCGGGGAGCTGTTTTTT	CASSLGRGVNTGELFF
.	TRBD2	TRBJ2-1	TRBV7-9	TGTGCCAGCAGCTCCCGACTAGCCTCCTACAATGAGCAGTTCTTC	CASSSRLASYNEQFF
few	.	TRBJ1-6	TRBV7-9	TGTGCCAGCAGCTTAGGCAGAGGGGGGGGTTCACCCCTCCACTTT	CASSLGRGGGSPLHF
.	TRBD1	TRBJ1-4	TRBV30	TGTGCCTGGAGTGTACTTTGGGGACAGGGAGGTGAAAAACTGTTTTTT	CAWSVLWGQGGEKLFF
.	TRBD1	TRBJ2-7	TRBV7-3	TGTGCCAGCAGCCAAAGGGCTGGGACAGCCTACGAGCAGTACTTC	CASSQRAGTAYEQYF
.	.	TRBJ2-5	TRBV5-4	TGTGCCAGCAGCTTGGAAGTCAGGGTCGAGACCCAGTACTTC	CASSLEVRVETQYF
.	.	TRBJ1-2	TRBV19	TGTGCCAGTAGTATAGTAGGCAGGGTCAACTATGGCTACACCTTC	CASSIVGRVNYGYTF
few	TRBD2	TRBJ2-1	TRBV27	TGTGCCAGCAGTCCCTCAGCGGGGAGCTCCTACAATGAGCAGTTCTTC	CASSPSAGSSYNEQFF
.	.	TRBJ2-7	TRBV23-1	TGCGCCAGCAGTCATAACGAACAGGCCTACGAGCAGTACTTC	CASSHNEQAYEQYF
.	.	TRBJ2-7	TRBV7-8	TGTGCCAGCAGCTTAGGGAGGGGGGGCGCCCTTTCCTACGAGCAGTACTTC	CASSLGRGGALSYEQYF
.	.	TRBJ2-7	TRBV28	TGTGCCAGCAGTTCCAGTCCCAGCTACGAGCAGTACTTC	CASSSSPSYEQYF
.	.	TRBJ2-3	TRBV9	TGTGCCAGCAGCGTAGCTACAGATACGCAGTATTTT	CASSVATDTQYF
.	.	TRBJ2-7	TRBV27	TGTGCCAGCAGACGACAGGGGCGGGAGGAGCAGTACTTC	CASRRQGREEQYF
medium-sized	TRBD1	TRBJ1-2	TRBV6-5	TGTGCCAGCAGTACCCGGACAGGGAGGGTCTATGGCTACACCTTC	CASSTRTGRVYGYTF
.	.	TRBJ2-5	TRBV7-2	TGTGCCAGCACTAACGAGGGATCTAAAGAGACCCAGTACTTC	CASTNEGSKETQYF
.	.	TRBJ1-5	TRBV5-8	TGTGCCAGCAGCTTGGCAGGGGATCAGCCCCAGCATTTT	CASSLAGDQPQHF
few	.	TRBJ2-2	TRBV11-3	TGTGCCAGCAGCCGAACTCGTTCCGGGGAGCTGTTTTTT	CASSRTRSGELFF
.	TRBD1	TRBJ1-5	TRBV5-8	TGTGCCAGCAGCTTGGTGGGACAGGGGGGCAATCAGCCCCAGCATTTT	CASSLVGQGGNQPQHF
once	TRBD1	TRBJ1-5	TRBV7-2	TGTGCCAGCAGCTCGGACAGGGGTAGTCAGCCCCAGCATTTT	CASSSDRGSQPQHF
.	.	TRBJ1-1	TRBV9	TGTGCCAGCAGCGTAGGATTCAGGGGAACTGAAGCTTTCTTT	CASSVGFRGTEAFF
medium-sized	.	TRBJ1-2	TRBV21-1	TGTGCCAGCAGTAGGAAAGGGGAGGACTATGGCTACACCTTC	CASSRKGEDYGYTF
.	TRBD1	TRBJ1-1	TRBV20-1	TGCACCTGGACAGGGGATACTGAAGCTTTCTTT	CTWTGDTEAFF
.	TRBD1	TRBJ2-7	TRBV5-1	TGCGCCAGCCGCCGGGACAGCTACGAGCAGTACTTC	CASRRDSYEQYF
once	.	TRBJ1-1	TRBV20-1	TGCAGTGCTCCAACTTGGACTGAAGCTTTCTTT	CSAPTWTEAFF
.	TRBD1	TRBJ1-1	TRBV2	TGTGCCAGCAGCCCCAGGACAGGGGTAAACACTGAAGCTTTCTTT	CASSPRTGVNTEAFF